A single sample is the source of the 4 T cell receptor beta chains below, sequenced in a study of cytomegalovirus exposure and HLA in healthy donors. The PCR made use of 60 Vbeta and 13 Jbeta primers. Profiled with immunoSEQ multiplex PCR; TCRdb holds only in-frame clones, not every one. The sample has around 100,000 clones, roughly 70% seen once. The material sequenced was PBMCs. These receptor sequences come from a man younger than 45 in good health and CMV-seropositive.

This clone has a single count. The chain employs TRBV9 and TRBJ2-5; the D gene is possibly TRBD1 (7 bases). Germline values: CDR1 SGDLS, CDR2 YYNGEE. The CDR3 loop spans 15 amino acids. Between the trimmed V and J ends, which lost 4 bases and 4 bases, there was a span of 17 bases. The CDR3 sequence is CASSNIGQGGETQYF. In nucleotides, the CDR3 is TGTGCCAGCAGCAACATAGGGCAGGGGGGAGAGACCCAGTACTTC. Filled out from reference TRBV9 and TRBJ2-5, the complete variable domain reads DSGVTQTPKHLITATGQRVTLRCSPRSGDLSVYWYQQSLDQGLQFLIQYYNGEERAKGNILERFSAQQFPDLHSELNLSSLELGDSALYFCASSNIGQGGETQYFGPGTRLLVL.

The chain uses TRBV7-9 and TRBJ2-5; D unresolved. This CDR3 contains 13 residues. V was pared by 1 base and J by 5 bases, with 8 bases between. Germline V gene lookup returns CDR1 SEHNR and CDR2 FQNEAQ (reference sequence). CDR3 residues: CASSLGLGETQYF. DNA for the CDR3: TGTGCCAGCAGCTTAGGACTTGGGGAGACCCAGTACTTC.

This clone was picked up one time. The chain uses TRBV6-5 and TRBJ1-2; D unclear. This CDR3 has 12 residues. Germline V gives CDR1 MNHEY, CDR2 SVGAGI. Between the trimmed V and J ends, which lost 7 bases and 10 bases, there was a span of 16 bases. CDR3 region: CASTPGMVFYTF. Written as DNA, the CDR3 is TGTGCCAGCACTCCCGGGATGGTCTTCTACACCTTC.

CDR3 in amino acids: CSVIRGFGEAFF. The CDR3 coding sequence is TGCAGCGTGATCAGGGGGTTCGGTGAAGCTTTCTTT. V gene TRBV29-1 combines with J gene TRBJ1-1; TRBD1 agrees at 7 bases. Germline V lookup: CDR1 SQVTM, CDR2 ANQGSEA. V trimming: 6 bases; J trimming: 7 bases; junction bases outside the gene matches: 8. The CDR3 has 12 residues.